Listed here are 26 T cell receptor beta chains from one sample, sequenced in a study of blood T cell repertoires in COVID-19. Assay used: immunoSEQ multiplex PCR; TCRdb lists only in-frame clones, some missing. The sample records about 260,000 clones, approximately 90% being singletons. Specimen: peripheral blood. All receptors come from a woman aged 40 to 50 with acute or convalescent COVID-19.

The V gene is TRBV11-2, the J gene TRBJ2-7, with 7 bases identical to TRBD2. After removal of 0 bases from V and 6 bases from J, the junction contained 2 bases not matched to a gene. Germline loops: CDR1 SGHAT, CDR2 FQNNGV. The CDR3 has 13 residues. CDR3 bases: TGTGCCAGCAGCTTAGATCGGGGGGTCGAGCAGTACGTC. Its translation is CASSLDRGVEQYV.

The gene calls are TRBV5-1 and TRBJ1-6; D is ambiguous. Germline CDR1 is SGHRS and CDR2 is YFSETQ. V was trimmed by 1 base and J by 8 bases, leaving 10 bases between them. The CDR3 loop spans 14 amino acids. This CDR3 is CASSLNSLDSPLHF. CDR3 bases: TGCGCCAGCAGCTTGAACAGTCTTGATTCACCCCTCCACTTT. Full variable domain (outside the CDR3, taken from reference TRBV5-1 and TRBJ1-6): KAGVTQTPRYLIKTRGQQVTLSCSPISGHRSVSWYQQTPGQGLQFLFEYFSETQRNKGNFPGRFSGRQFSNSRSEMNVSTLELGDSALYLCASSLNSLDSPLHFGNGTRLTVT.

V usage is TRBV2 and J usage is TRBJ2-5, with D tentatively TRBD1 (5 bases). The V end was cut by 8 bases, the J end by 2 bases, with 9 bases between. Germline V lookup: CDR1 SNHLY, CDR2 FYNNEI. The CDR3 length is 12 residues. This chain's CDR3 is CASGRAQETQYF. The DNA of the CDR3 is TGTGCCAGCGGCAGGGCACAAGAGACCCAGTACTTC.

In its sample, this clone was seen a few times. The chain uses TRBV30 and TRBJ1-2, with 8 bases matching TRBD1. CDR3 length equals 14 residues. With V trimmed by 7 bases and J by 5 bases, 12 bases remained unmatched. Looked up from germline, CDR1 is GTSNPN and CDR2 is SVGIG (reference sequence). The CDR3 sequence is CASGRGLVRYGYTF. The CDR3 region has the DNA TGTGCCTCGGGCAGGGGGCTAGTTAGGTATGGCTACACCTTC.

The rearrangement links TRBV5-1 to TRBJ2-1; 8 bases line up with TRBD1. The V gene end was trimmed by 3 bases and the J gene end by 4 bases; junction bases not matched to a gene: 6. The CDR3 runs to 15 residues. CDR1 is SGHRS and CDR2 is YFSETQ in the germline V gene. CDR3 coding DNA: TGCGCCAGCAGCTCCCAGGGACAGGAGTACAATGAGCAGTTCTTC. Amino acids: CASSSQGQEYNEQFF.

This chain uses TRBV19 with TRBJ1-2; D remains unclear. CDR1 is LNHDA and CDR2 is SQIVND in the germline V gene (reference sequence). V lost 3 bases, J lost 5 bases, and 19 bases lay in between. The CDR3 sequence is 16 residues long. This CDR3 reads CASSISFANHPYGYTF. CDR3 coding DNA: TGTGCCAGTAGTATCTCCTTTGCGAACCACCCGTATGGCTACACCTTC.

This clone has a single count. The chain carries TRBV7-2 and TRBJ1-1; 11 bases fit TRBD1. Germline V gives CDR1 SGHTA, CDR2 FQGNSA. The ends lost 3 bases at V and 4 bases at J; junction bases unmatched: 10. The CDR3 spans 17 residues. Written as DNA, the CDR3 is TGTGCCAGCAGCTTTCGGGACAGGGGGGCCCGTGCCACTGAAGCTTTCTTT. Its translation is CASSFRDRGARATEAFF.

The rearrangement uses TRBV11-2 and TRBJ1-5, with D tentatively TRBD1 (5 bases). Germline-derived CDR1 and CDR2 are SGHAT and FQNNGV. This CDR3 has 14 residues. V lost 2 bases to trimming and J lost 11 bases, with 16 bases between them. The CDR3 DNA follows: TGTGCCAGCAGCTTAACCCCCGACGGGGGAGCCCAGCATTTT. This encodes CASSLTPDGGAQHF. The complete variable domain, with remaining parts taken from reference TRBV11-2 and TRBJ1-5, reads EAGVAQSPRYKIIEKRQSVAFWCNPISGHATLYWYQQILGQGPKLLIQFQNNGVVDDSQLPKDRFSAERLKGVDSTLKIQPAKLEDSAVYLCASSLTPDGGAQHFGDGTRLSIL.

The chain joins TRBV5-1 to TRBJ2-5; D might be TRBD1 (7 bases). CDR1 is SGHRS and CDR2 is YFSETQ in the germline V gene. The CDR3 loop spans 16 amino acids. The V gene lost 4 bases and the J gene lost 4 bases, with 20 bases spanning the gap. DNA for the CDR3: TGCGCCAGCAGCCTTGGAAACCGACAGGGAGGAGAGACCCAGTACTTC. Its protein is CASSLGNRQGGETQYF.

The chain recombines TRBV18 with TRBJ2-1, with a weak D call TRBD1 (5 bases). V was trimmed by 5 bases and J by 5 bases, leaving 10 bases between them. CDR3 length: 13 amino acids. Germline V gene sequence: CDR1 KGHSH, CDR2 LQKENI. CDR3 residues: CASSVGAHNEQFF. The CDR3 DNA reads TGTGCCAGCTCAGTAGGGGCTCACAATGAGCAGTTCTTC.

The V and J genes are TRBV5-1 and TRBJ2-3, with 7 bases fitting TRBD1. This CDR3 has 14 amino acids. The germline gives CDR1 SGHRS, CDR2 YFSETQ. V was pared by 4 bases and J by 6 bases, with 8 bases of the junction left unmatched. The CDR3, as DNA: TGCGCCAGCAGCCGAGACAGGGAGTGGGATACGCAGTATTTT. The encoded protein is CASSRDREWDTQYF.

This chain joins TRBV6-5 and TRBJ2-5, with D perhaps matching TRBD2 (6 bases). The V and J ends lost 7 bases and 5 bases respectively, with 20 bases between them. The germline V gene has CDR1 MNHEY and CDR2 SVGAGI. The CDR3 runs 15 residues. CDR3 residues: CASISGGAEGETQYF. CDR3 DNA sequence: TGTGCCAGCATCTCAGGAGGGGCGGAAGGGGAGACCCAGTACTTC.

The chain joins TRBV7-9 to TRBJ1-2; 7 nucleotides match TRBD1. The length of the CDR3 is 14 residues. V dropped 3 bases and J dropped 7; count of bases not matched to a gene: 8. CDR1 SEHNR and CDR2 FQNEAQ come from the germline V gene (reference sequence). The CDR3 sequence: CASSFSPGGGGYTF. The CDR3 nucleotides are TGTGCCAGCAGCTTTAGCCCAGGGGGTGGTGGCTACACCTTC.

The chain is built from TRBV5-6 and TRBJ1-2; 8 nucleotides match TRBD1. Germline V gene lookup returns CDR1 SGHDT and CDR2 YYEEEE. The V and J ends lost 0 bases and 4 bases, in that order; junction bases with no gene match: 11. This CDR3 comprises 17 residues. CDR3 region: CASSLAGRQGATYGYTF. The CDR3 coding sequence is TGTGCCAGCAGCTTGGCCGGGCGGCAGGGGGCCACCTATGGCTACACCTTC.

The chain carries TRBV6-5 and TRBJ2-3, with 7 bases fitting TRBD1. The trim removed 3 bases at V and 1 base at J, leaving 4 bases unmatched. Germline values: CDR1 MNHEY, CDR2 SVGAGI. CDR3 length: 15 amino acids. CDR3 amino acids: CASSYRQGRTDTQYF. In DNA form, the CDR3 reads TGTGCCAGCAGTTATCGACAGGGACGCACAGATACGCAGTATTTT.

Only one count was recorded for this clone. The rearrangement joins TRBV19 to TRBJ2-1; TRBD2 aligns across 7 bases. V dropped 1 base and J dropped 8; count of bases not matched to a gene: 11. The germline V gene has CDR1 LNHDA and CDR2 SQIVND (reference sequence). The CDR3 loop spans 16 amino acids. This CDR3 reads CASSIGAGRGGDEQFF. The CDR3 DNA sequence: TGTGCCAGTAGTATAGGAGCAGGGAGGGGTGGGGATGAGCAGTTCTTC.

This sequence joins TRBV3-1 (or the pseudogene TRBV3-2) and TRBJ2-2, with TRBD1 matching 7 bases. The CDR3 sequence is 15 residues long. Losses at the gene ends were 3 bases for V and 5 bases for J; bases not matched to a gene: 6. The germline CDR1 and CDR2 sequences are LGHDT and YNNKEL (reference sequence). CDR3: CASSHGTEFTGELFF. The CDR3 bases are TGTGCCAGCAGCCACGGGACAGAATTTACCGGGGAGCTGTTTTTT.

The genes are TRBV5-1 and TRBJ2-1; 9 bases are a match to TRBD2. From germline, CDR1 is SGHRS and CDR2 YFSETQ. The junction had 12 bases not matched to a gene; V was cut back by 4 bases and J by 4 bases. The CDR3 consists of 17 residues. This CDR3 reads CASSQSVGGGVYNEQFF. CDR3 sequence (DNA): TGCGCCAGCAGCCAGTCAGTTGGCGGGGGGGTGTACAATGAGCAGTTCTTC.

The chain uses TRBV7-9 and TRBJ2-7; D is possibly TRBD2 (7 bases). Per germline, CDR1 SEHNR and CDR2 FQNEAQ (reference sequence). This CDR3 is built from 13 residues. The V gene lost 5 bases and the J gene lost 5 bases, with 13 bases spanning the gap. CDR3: CASSLGEGDEQYV. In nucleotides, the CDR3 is TGTGCCAGCAGCCTAGGGGAGGGGGACGAGCAGTACGTC.

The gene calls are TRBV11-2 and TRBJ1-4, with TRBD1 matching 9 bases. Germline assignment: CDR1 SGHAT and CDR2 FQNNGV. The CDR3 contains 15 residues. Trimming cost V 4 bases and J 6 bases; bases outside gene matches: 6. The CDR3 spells CASSYQTGGHEKLFF. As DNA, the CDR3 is TGTGCCAGCAGCTACCAGACAGGGGGGCATGAAAAACTGTTTTTT.

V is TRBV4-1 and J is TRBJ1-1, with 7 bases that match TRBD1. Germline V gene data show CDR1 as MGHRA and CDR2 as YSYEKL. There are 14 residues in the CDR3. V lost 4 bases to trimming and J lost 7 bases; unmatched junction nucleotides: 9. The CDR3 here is CASSLPGQSYEAFF. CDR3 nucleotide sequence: TGCGCCAGCAGCCTCCCGGGACAGAGTTATGAAGCTTTCTTT.

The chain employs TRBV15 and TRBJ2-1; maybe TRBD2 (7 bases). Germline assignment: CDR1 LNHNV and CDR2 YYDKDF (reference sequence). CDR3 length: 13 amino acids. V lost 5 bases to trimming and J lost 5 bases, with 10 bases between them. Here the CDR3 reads CATSQGRDNEQFF. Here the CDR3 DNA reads TGTGCCACCAGCCAGGGGAGGGACAATGAGCAGTTCTTC. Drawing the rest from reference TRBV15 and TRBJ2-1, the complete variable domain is DAMVIQNPRYQVTQFGKPVTLSCSQTLNHNVMYWYQQKSSQAPKLLFHYYDKDFNNEADTPDNFQSRRPNTSFCFLDIRSPGLGDTAMYLCATSQGRDNEQFFGPGTRLTVL.

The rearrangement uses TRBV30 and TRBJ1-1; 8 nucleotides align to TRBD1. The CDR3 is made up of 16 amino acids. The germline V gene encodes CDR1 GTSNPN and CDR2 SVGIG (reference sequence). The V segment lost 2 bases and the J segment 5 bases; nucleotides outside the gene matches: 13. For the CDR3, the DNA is TGTGCCTGGAGTCCCGGGACAGGCCAAGTGGGGACTGAAGCTTTCTTT. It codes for CAWSPGTGQVGTEAFF. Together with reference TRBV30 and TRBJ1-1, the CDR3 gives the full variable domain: SQTIHQWPATLVQPVGSPLSLECTVEGTSNPNLYWYRQAAGRGLQLLFYSVGIGQISSEVPQNLSASRPQDRQFILSSKKLLLSDSGFYLCAWSPGTGQVGTEAFFGQGTRLTVV.

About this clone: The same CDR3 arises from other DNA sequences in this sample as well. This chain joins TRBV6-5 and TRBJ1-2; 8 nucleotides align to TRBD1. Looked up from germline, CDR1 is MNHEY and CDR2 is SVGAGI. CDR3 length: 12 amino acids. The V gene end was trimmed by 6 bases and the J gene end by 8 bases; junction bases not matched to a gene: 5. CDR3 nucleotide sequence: TGTGCCAGCAGGCTGACAGGGGTCGGCTACACCTTC. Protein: CASRLTGVGYTF.

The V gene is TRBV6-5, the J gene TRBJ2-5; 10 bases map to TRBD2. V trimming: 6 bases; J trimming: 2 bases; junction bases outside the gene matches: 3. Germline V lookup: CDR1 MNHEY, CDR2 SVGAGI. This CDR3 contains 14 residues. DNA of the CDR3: TGTGCCAGCAGGGTAGCGGGGGGACAAGAGACCCAGTACTTC. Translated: CASRVAGGQETQYF.

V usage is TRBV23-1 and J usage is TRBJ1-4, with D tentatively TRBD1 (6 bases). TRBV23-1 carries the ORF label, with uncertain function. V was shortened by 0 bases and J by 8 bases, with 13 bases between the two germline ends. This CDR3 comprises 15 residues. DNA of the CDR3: TGCGCCAGCAGTCAATCGTCAGGGGCAGAGGAAAAACTGTTTTTT. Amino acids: CASSQSSGAEEKLFF.